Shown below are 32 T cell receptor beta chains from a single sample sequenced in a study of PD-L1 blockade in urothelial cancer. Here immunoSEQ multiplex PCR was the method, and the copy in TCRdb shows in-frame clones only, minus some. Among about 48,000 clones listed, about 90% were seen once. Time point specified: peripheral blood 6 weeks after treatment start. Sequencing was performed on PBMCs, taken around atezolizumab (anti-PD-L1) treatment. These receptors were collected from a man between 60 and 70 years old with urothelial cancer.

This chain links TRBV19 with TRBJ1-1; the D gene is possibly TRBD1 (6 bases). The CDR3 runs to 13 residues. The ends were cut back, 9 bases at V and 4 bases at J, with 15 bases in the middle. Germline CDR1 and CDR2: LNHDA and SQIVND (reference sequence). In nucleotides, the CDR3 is TGTGCCAGCCAGAAACAGGGTAGCACTGAAGCTTTCTTT. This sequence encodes CASQKQGSTEAFF.

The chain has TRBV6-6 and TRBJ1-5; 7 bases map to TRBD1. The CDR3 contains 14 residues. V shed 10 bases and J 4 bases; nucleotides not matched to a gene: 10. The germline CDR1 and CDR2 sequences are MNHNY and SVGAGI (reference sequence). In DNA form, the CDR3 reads TGTGCCACCACCAAGGGGGCAGGGAATCAGCCCCAGCATTTT. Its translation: CATTKGAGNQPQHF.

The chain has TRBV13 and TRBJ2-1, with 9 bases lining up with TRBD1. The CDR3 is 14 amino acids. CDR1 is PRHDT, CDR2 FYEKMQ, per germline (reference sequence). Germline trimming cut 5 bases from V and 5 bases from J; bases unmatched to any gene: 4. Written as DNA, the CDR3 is TGTGCCAGCAGCGCCGGGACAGGGAACAATGAGCAGTTCTTC. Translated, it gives CASSAGTGNNEQFF.

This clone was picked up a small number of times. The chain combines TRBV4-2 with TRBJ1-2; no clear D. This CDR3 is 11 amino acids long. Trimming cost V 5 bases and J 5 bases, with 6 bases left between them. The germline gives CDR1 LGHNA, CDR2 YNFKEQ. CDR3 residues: CASSVGYGYTF. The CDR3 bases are TGTGCCAGCAGCGTCGGTTATGGCTACACCTTC.

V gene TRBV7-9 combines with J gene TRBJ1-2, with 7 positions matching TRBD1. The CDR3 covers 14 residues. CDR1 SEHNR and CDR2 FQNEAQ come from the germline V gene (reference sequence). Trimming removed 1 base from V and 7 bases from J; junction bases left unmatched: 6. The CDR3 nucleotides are TGTGCCAGCAGCTTAGAGGACAGGCTCGGTGGCTACACCTTC. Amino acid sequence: CASSLEDRLGGYTF.

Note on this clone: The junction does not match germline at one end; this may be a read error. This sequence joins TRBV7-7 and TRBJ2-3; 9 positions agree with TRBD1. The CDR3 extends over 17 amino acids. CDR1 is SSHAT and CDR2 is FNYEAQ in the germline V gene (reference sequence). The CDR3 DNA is TGTGCTAGCAGCCCCGGGACAGGGCCGGCGAGCACAGATACGCAGTATTTT. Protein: CASSPGTGPASTDTQYF.

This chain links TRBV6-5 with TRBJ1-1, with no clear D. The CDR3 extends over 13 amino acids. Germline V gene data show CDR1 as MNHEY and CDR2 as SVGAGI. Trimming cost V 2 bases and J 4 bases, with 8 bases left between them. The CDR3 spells CASSYSHGTEAFF. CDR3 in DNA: TGTGCCAGCAGTTACAGCCACGGCACTGAAGCTTTCTTT.

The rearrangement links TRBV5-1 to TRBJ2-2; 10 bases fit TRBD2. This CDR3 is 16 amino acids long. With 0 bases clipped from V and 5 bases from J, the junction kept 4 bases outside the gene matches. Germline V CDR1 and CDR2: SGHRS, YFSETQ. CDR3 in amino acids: CASSLVTTSGTGELFF. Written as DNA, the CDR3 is TGCGCCAGCAGCTTGGTAACGACTAGCGGGACCGGGGAGCTGTTTTTT.

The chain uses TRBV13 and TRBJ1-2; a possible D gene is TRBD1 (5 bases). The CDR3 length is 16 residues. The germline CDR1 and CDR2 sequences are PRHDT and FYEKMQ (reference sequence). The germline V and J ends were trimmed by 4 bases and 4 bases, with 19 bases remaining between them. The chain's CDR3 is CASSSPPGRGVYGYTF. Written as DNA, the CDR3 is TGTGCCAGCAGCTCGCCCCCTGGGAGGGGCGTCTATGGCTACACCTTC.

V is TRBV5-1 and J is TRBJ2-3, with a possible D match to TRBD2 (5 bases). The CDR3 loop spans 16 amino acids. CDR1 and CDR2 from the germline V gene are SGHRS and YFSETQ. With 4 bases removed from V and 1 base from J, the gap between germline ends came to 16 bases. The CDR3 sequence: CASSPLGVEGTDTQYF. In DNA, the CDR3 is TGCGCCAGCAGCCCCCTCGGGGTAGAGGGCACAGATACGCAGTATTTT.

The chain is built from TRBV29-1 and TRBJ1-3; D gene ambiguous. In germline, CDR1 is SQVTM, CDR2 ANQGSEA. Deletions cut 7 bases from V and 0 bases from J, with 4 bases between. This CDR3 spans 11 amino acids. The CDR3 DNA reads TGCAGCGGTAGCTCTGGAAACACCATATATTTT. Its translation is CSGSSGNTIYF.

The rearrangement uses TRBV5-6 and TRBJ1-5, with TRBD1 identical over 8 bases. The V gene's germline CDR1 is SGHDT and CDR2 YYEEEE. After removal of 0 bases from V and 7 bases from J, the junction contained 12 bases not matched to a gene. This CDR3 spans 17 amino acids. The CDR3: CASSLGGTGSLVQPQHF. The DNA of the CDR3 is TGTGCCAGCAGCTTGGGGGGGACAGGCAGCCTCGTGCAGCCCCAGCATTTT. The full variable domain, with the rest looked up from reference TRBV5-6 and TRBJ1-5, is DAGVTQSPTHLIKTRGQQVTLRCSPKSGHDTVSWYQQALGQGPQFIFQYYEEEERQRGNFPDRFSGHQFPNYSSELNVNALLLGDSALYLCASSLGGTGSLVQPQHFGDGTRLSIL.

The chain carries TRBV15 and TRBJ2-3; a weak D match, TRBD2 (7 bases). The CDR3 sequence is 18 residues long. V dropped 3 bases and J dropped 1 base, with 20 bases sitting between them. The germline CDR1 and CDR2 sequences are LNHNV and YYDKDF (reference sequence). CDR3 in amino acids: CATSRPSTRGLGTDTQYF. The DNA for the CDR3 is TGTGCCACCAGCAGGCCATCTACGCGGGGGCTGGGCACAGATACGCAGTATTTT.

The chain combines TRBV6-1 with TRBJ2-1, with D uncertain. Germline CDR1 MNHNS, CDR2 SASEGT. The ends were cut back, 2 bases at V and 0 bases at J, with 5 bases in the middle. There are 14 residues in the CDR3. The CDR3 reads CASSEQVSYNEQFF. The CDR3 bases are TGTGCCAGCAGTGAACAGGTCTCCTACAATGAGCAGTTCTTC.

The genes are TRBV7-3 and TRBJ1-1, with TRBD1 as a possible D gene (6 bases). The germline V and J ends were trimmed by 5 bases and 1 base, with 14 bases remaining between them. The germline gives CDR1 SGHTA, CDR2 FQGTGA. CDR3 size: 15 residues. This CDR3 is CASSAMGAPNTEAFF. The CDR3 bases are TGTGCCAGCAGCGCTATGGGGGCTCCGAACACTGAAGCTTTCTTT.

The CDR3 region has the DNA TGTGCCAGCAGTCGGACAGAAGGCACAGATACGCAGTATTTT. Protein product: CASSRTEGTDTQYF. This sequence joins TRBV6-1 and TRBJ2-3; a possible D gene is TRBD1 (6 bases). Between the trimmed V and J ends, which lost 5 bases and 1 base, there was a span of 10 bases. The CDR3 sequence is 14 residues long. The germline CDR1 and CDR2 sequences are MNHNS and SASEGT.

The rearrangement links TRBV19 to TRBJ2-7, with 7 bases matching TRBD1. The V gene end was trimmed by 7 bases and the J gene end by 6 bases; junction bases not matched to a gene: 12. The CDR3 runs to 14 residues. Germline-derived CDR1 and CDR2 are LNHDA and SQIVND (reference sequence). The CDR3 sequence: CASTPGDSISEQYF. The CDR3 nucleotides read TGTGCCAGTACCCCAGGGGACAGTATTTCCGAGCAGTACTTC.

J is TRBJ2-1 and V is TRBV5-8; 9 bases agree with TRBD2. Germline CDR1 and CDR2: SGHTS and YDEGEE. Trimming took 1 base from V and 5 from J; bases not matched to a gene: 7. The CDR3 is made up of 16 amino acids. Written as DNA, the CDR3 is TGTGCCAGCAGCTTGTCTGCGGGGGGGGAAAACAATGAGCAGTTCTTC. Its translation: CASSLSAGGENNEQFF.

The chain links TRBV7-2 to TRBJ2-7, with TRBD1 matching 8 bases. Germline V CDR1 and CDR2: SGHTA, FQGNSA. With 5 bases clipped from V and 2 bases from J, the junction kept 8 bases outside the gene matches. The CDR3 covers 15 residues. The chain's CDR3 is CASSRRDRKPYEQYF. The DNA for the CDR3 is TGTGCCAGCAGCCGCCGGGACAGGAAACCCTACGAGCAGTACTTC.

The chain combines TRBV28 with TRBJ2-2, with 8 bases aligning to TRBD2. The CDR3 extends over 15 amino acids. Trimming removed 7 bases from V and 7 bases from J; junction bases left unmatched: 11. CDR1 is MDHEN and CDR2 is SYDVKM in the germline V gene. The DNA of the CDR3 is TGTGCCAGCATCCTCCGGGGGGGGGCTGACGGGGAGCTGTTTTTT. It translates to CASILRGGADGELFF.

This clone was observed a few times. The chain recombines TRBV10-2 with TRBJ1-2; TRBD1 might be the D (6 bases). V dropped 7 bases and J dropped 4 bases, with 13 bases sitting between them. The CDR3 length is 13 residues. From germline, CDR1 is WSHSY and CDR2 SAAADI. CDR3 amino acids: CASTLGGVYGYTF. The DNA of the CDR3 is TGCGCCAGCACCCTAGGGGGGGTCTATGGCTACACCTTC.

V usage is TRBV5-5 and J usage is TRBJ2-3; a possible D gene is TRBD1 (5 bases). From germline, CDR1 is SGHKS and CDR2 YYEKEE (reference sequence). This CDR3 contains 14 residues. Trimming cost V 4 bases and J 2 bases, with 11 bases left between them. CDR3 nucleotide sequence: TGTGCCAGCAGCCCCCGGACAACCACAGATACGCAGTATTTT. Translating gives CASSPRTTTDTQYF. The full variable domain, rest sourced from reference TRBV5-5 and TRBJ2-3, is DAGVTQSPTHLIKTRGQQVTLRCSPISGHKSVSWYQQVLGQGPQFIFQYYEKEERGRGNFPDRFSARQFPNYSSELNVNALLLGDSALYLCASSPRTTTDTQYFGPGTRLTVL.

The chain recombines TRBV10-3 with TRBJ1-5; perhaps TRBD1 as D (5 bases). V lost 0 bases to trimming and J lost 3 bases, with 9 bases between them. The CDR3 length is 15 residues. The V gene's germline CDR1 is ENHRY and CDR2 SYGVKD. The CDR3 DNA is TGTGCCATCAGTGAGTCCGACAGCGCCAATCAGCCCCAGCATTTT. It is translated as CAISESDSANQPQHF.

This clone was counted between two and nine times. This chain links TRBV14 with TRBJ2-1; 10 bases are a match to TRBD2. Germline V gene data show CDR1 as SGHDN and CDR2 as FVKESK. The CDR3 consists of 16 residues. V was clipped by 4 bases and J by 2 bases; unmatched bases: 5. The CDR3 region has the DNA TGTGCCAGCAGCCCGACTAGCGGGCGCCCCTACAATGAGCAGTTCTTC. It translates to CASSPTSGRPYNEQFF. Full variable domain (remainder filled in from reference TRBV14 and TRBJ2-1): EAGVTQFPSHSVIEKGQTVTLRCDPISGHDNLYWYRRVMGKEIKFLLHFVKESKQDESGMPNNRFLAERTGGTYSTLKVQPAELEDSGVYFCASSPTSGRPYNEQFFGPGTRLTVL.

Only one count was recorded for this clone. The CDR3 nucleotides read TGTGCCAGCAGTTTATCACGGGGACTGAGGCAAAATGAGCAGTTCTTC. Amino acid sequence: CASSLSRGLRQNEQFF. The gene calls are TRBV27 and TRBJ2-1; D is possibly TRBD2 (6 bases). Per the germline V gene, CDR1 is MNHEY and CDR2 is SMNVEV (reference sequence). This CDR3 is built from 16 residues. Trimming took off 0 bases at V and 7 bases at J, with 16 bases between the two ends.

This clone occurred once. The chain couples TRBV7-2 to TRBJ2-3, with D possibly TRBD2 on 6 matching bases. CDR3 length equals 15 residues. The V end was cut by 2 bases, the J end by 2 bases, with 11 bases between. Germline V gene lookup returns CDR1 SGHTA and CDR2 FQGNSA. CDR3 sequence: CASSLRLANTDTQYF. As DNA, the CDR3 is TGTGCCAGCAGCTTAAGGCTAGCGAACACAGATACGCAGTATTTT. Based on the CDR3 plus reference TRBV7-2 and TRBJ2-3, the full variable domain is GAGVSQSPSNKVTEKGKDVELRCDPISGHTALYWYRQSLGQGLEFLIYFQGNSAPDKSGLPSDRFSAERTGGSVSTLTIQRTQQEDSAVYLCASSLRLANTDTQYFGPGTRLTVL.

DNA for the CDR3: TGCAGCGTTGGGACAGGTTTAAGCACAGATACGCAGTATTTT. Protein: CSVGTGLSTDTQYF. The rearrangement joins TRBV29-1 to TRBJ2-3, with 7 bases fitting TRBD1. Germline V CDR1 and CDR2: SQVTM, ANQGSEA. J gave up 0 bases and V 4 bases, and 4 bases lay outside the gene matches. CDR3 size: 14 residues.

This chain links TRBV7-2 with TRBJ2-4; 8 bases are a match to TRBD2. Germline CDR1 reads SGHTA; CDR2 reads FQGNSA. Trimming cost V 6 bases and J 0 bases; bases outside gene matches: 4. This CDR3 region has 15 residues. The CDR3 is CASSSGAVAKNIQYF. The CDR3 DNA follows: TGTGCCAGCAGTAGCGGGGCGGTAGCCAAAAACATTCAGTACTTC.

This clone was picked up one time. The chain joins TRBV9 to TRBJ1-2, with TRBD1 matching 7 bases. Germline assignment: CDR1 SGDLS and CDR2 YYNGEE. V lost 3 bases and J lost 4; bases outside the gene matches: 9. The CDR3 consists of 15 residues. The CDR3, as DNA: TGTGCCAGCAGCGCCGCGCGAGGGGGCTTCTATGGCTACACCTTC. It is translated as CASSAARGGFYGYTF.

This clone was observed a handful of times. DNA of the CDR3: TGTGCCAGCAGTGCGCTAGCGGGAATTTATGAGCAGTTCTTC. Protein product: CASSALAGIYEQFF. The chain combines TRBV6-1 with TRBJ2-1, with 9 positions matching TRBD2. Unmatched junction bases numbered 6, after V lost 4 bases and J lost 8 bases. This CDR3 comprises 14 residues. CDR1 and CDR2 (germline): MNHNS, SASEGT.

The CDR3 loop is CATPPGSYNSPLHF. The CDR3 DNA reads TGTGCCACCCCCCCCGGCTCCTATAATTCACCCCTCCACTTT. The chain carries TRBV18 and TRBJ1-6, with D unclear. CDR1 KGHSH and CDR2 LQKENI come from the germline V gene. The CDR3 has 14 residues. The germline V and J ends were trimmed by 10 bases and 0 bases, with 10 bases remaining between them.

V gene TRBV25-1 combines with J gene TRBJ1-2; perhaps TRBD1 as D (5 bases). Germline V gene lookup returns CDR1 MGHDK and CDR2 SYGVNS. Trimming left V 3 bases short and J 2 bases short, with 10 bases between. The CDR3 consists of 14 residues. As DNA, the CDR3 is TGTGCCAGCAGTGAGCCGGGACTGAACTATGGCTACACCTTC. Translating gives CASSEPGLNYGYTF.